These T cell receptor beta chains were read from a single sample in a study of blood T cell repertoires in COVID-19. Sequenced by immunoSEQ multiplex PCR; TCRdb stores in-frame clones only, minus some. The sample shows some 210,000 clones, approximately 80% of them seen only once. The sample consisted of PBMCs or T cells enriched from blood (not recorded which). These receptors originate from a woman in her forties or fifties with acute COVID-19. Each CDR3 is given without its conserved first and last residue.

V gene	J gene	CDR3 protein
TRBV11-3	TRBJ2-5	ASSLGTGGDETQY
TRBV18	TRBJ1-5	ASSPPGQVINQPQH
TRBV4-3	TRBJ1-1	ASSQDLETVAF
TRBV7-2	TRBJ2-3	ASRINPGGTDTQY
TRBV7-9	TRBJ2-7	ASTAGGVIYEQY
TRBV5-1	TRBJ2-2	ASSQTTTGTGELF
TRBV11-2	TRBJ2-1	ASSSGSNEQF
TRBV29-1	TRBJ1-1	SAGRQANTEAF
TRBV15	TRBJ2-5	ATSQGRGETQY
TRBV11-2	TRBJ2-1	ASSLGAGAHNEQF
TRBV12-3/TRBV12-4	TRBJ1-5	ASSFSQPQH
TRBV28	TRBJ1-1	ASSSGTGPLEAF
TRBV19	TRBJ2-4	ASSIDGLAGALAKNIQY
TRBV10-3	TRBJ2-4	AISGGADANIQY
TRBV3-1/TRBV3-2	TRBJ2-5	ASSQSRVGQPY
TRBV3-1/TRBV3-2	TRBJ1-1	ASSDGHSQGAF
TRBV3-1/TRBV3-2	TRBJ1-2	ASTLSDRTGRYT
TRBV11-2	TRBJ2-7	ASSLPRGRGEEQY
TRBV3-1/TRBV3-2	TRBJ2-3	ASSQPGWLHTQY
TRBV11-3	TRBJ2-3	ASSFLAGGTDTQY
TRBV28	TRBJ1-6	ASSQQGRNSPLH
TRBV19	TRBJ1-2	ASALRTGPDWGYT
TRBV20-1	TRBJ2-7	SVGRYEQY